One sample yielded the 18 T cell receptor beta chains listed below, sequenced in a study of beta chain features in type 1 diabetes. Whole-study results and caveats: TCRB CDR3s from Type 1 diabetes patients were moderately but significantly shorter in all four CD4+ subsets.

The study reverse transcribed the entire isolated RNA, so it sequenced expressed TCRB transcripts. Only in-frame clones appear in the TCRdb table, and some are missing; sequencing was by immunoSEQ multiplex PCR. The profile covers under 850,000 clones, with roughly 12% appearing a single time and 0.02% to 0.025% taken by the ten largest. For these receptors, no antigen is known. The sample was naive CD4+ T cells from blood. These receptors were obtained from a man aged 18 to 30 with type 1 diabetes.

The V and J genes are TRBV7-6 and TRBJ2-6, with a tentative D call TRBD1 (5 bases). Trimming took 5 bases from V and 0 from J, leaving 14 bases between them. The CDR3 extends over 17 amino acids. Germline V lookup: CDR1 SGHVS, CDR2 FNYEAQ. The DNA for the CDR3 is TGTGCCAGCAGCCGAGTAAGGGGCGGCTCTGGGGCCAACGTCCTGACTTTC. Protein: CASSRVRGGSGANVLTF.

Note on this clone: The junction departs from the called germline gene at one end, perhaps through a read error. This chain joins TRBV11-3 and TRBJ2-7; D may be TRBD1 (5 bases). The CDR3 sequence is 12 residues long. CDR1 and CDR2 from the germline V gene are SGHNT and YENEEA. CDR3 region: CASSLGLGQVNF. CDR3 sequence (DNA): TGTGCCAGCAGCTTAGGGCTGGGGCAGGTAAACTTC.

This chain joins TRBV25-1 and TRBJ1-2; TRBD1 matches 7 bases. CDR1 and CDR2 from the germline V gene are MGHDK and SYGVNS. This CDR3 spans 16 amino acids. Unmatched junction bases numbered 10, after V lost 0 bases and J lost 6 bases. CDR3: CASSEYPQGMPDGYTF. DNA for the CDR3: TGTGCCAGCAGTGAATACCCACAGGGGATGCCCGATGGCTACACCTTC.

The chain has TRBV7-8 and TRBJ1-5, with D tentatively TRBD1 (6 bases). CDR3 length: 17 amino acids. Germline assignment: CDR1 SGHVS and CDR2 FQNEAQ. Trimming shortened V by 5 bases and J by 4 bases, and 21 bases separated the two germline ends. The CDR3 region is CASSIRPTQGGNQPQHF. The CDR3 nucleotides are TGTGCCAGCAGCATCCGCCCCACACAGGGCGGGAATCAGCCCCAGCATTTT.

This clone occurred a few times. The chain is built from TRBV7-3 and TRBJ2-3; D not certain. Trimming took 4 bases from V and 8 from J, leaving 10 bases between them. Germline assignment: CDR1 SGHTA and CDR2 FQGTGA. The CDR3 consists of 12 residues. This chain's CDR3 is CASSSSGSTQYF. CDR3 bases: TGTGCCAGCAGCTCCTCAGGATCTACGCAGTATTTT.

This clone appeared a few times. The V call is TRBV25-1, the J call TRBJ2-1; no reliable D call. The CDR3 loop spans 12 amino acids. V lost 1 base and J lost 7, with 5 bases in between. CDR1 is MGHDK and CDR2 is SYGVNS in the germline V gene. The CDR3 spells CASSEWRNEQFF. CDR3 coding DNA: TGTGCCAGCAGTGAATGGCGGAATGAGCAGTTCTTC.

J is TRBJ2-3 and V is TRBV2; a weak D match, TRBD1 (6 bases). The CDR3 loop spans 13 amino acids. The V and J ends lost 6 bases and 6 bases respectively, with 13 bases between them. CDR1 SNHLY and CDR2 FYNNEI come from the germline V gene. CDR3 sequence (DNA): TGTGCCAGCAGCTCACAGGGTTCGGATACGCAGTATTTT. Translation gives CASSSQGSDTQYF. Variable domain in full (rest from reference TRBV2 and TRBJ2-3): EPEVTQTPSHQVTQMGQEVILRCVPISNHLYFYWYRQILGQKVEFLVSFYNNEISEKSEIFDDQFSVERPDGSNFTLKIRSTKLEDSAMYFCASSSQGSDTQYFGPGTRLTVL.

As DNA, the CDR3 is TGTGCCAGCAGTGAATCGGAACAGGATAGCAATCAGCCCCAGCATTTT. Amino acid sequence: CASSESEQDSNQPQHF. V gene TRBV25-1 combines with J gene TRBJ1-5, with a tentative D call TRBD1 (5 bases). CDR1 and CDR2 from the germline V gene are MGHDK and SYGVNS. This CDR3 has 16 amino acids. V shed 1 base and J shed 0 bases, with 10 bases lying between them.

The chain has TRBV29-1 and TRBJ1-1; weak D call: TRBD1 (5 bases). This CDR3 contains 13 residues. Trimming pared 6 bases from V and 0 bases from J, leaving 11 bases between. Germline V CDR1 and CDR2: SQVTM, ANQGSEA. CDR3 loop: CSVAGRVNTEAFF. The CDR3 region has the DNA TGCAGCGTCGCAGGGCGAGTGAACACTGAAGCTTTCTTT.

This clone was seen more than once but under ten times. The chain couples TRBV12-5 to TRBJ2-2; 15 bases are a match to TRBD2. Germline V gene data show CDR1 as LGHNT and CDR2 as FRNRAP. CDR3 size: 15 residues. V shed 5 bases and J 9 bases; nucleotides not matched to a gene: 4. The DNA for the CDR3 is TGTGCTAGTGGTCCGGGACTAGCGGGGGGTCGGGAGCTGTTTTTT. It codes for CASGPGLAGGRELFF.

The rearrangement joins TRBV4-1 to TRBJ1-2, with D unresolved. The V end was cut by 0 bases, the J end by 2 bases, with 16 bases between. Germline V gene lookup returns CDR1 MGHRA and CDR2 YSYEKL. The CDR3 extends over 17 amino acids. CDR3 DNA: TGCGCCAGCAGCCAAGATAGATCATCCTCAATGAACTATGGCTACACCTTC. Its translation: CASSQDRSSSMNYGYTF.

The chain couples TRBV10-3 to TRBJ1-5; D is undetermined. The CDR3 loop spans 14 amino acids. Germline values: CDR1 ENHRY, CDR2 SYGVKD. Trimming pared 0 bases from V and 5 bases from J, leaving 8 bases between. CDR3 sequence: CAISESNIDQPQHF. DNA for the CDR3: TGTGCCATCAGTGAGTCGAACATAGATCAGCCCCAGCATTTT.

The CDR3 region is CASSSGTRETQYF. In DNA form, the CDR3 reads TGTGCCAGCAGCTCCGGGACTCGGGAGACCCAGTACTTC. The chain joins TRBV7-9 to TRBJ2-5; a possible D gene is TRBD2 (6 bases). Germline V gives CDR1 SEHNR, CDR2 FQNEAQ (reference sequence). Trimming stripped 4 bases from V and 5 bases from J, with 11 bases between. This CDR3 spans 13 amino acids.

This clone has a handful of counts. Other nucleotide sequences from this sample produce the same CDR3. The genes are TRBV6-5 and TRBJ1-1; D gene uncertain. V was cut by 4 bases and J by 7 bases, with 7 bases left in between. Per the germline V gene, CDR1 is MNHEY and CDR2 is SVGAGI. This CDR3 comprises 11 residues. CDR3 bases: TGTGCCAGCAGTTCCCGAGGTGAAGCTTTCTTT. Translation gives CASSSRGEAFF.

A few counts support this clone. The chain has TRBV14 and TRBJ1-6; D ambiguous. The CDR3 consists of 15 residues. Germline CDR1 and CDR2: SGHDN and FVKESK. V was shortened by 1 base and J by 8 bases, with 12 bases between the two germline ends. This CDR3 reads CASSQVNDLDSPLHF. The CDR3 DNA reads TGTGCCAGCAGCCAAGTTAACGACCTTGATTCACCCCTCCACTTT.

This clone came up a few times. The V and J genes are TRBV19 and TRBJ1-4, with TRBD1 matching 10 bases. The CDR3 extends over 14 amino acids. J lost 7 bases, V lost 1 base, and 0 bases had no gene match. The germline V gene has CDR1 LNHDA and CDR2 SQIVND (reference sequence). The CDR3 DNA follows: TGTGCCAGTAGTATAGGGGACAGGGGTGAAAAACTGTTTTTT. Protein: CASSIGDRGEKLFF.

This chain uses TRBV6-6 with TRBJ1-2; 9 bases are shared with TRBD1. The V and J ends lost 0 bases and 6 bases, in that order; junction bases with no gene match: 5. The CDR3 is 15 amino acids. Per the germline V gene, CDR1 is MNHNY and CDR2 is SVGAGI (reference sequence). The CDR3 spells CASSYSSGQGNGYTF. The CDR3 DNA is TGTGCCAGCAGTTACTCCTCCGGACAGGGGAATGGCTACACCTTC.

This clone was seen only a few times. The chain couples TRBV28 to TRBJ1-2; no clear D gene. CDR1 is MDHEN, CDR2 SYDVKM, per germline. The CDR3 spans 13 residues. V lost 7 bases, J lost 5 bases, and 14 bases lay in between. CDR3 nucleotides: TGTGCCAGCACCCCTGTCACAAGTTATGGCTACACCTTC. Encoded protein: CASTPVTSYGYTF.